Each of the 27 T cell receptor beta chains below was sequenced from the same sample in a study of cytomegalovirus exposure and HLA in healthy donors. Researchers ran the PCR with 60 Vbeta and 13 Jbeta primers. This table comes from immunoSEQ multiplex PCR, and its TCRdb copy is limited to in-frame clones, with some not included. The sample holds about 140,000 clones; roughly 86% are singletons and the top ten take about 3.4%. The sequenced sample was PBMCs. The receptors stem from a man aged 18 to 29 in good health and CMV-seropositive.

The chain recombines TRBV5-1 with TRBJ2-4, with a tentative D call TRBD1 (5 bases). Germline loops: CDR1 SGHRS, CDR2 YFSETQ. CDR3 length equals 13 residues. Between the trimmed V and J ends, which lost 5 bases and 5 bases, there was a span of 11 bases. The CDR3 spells CASRMGRENIQYF. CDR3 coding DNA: TGCGCCAGCAGGATGGGCAGGGAAAACATTCAGTACTTC.

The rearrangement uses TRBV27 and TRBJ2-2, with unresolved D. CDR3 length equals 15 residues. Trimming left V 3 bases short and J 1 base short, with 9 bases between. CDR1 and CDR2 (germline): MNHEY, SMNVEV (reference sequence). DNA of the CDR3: TGTGCCAGCAGTTTTCTCGCTATGAACACCGGGGAGCTGTTTTTT. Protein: CASSFLAMNTGELFF.

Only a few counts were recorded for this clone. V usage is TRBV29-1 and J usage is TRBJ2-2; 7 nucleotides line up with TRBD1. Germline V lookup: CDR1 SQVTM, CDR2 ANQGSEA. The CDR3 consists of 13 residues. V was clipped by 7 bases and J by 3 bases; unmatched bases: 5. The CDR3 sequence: CSARTGYTGELFF. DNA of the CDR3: TGCAGCGCCAGGACAGGTTACACCGGGGAGCTGTTTTTT.

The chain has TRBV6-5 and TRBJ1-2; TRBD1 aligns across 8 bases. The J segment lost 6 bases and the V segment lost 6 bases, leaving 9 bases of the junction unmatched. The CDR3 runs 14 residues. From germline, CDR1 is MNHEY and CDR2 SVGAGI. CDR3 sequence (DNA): TGTGCCAGCAGCCCCCCGGACAGGGTGAATGGCTACACCTTC. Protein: CASSPPDRVNGYTF.

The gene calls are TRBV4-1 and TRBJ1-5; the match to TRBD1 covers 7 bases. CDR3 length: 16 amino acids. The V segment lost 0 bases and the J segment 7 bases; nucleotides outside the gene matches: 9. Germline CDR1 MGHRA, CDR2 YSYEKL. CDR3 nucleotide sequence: TGCGCCAGCAGCCAAGATAGCTTAACAGGGGACCAGCCCCAGCATTTT. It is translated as CASSQDSLTGDQPQHF.

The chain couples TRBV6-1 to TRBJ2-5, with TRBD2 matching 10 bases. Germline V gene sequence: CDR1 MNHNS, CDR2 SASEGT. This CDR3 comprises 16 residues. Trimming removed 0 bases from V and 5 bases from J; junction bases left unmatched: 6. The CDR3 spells CASSEAPSGRLETQYF. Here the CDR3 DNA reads TGTGCCAGCAGTGAAGCGCCTAGCGGGAGATTGGAGACCCAGTACTTC.

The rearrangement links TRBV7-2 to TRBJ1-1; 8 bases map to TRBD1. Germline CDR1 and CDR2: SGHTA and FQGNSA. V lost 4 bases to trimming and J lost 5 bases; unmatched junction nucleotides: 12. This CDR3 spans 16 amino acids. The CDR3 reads CASSSWTGRGGTEAFF. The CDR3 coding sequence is TGTGCCAGCAGCTCATGGACAGGGCGTGGGGGGACTGAAGCTTTCTTT. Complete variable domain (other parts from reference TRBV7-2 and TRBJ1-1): GAGVSQSPSNKVTEKGKDVELRCDPISGHTALYWYRQSLGQGLEFLIYFQGNSAPDKSGLPSDRFSAERTGGSVSTLTIQRTQQEDSAVYLCASSSWTGRGGTEAFFGQGTRLTVV.

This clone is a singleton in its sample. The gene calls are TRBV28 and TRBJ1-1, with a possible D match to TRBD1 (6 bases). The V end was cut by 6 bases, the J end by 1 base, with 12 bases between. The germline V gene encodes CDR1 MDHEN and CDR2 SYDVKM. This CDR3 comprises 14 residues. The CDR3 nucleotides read TGTGCCAGCAGCCCGGGACACCCGAACACTGAAGCTTTCTTT. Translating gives CASSPGHPNTEAFF. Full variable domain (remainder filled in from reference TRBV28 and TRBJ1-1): DVKVTQSSRYLVKRTGEKVFLECVQDMDHENMFWYRQDPGLGLRLIYFSYDVKMKEKGDIPEGYSVSREKKERFSLILESASTNQTSMYLCASSPGHPNTEAFFGQGTRLTVV.

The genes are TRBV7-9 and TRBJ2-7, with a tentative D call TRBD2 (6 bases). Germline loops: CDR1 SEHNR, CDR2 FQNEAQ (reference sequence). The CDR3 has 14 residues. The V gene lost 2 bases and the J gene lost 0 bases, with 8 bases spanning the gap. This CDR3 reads CASSLRDSSYEQYF. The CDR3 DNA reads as TGTGCCAGCAGCTTACGGGACTCCTCCTACGAGCAGTACTTC. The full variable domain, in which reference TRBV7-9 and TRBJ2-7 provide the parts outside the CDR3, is DTGVSQNPRHKITKRGQNVTFRCDPISEHNRLYWYRQTLGQGPEFLTYFQNEAQLEKSRLLSDRFSAERPKGSFSTLEIQRTEQGDSAMYLCASSLRDSSYEQYFGPGTRLTVT.

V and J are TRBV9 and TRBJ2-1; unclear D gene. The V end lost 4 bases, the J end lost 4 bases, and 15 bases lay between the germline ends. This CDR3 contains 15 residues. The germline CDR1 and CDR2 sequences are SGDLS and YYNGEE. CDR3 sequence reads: CASSRLAAEYNEQFF. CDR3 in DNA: TGTGCCAGCAGCCGTTTGGCGGCAGAATACAATGAGCAGTTCTTC.

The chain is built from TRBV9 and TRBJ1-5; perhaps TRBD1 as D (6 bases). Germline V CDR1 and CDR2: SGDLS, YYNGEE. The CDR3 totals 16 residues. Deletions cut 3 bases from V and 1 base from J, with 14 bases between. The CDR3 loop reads CASSEGGGGSNQPQHF. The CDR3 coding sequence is TGTGCCAGCAGCGAGGGGGGGGGAGGAAGCAATCAGCCCCAGCATTTT.

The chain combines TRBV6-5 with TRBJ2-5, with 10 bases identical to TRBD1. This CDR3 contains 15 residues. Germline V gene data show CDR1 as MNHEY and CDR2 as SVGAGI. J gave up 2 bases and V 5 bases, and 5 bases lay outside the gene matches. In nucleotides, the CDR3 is TGTGCCAGCAGTACCGGGACAGGGGTTCAAGAGACCCAGTACTTC. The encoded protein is CASSTGTGVQETQYF.

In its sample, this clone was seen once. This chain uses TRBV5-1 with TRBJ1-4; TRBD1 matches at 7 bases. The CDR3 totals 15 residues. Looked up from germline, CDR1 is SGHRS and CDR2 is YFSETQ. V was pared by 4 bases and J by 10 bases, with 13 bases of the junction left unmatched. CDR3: CASSDGQAEGGKLFF. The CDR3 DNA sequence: TGCGCCAGCAGCGACGGACAGGCGGAGGGTGGAAAACTGTTTTTT.

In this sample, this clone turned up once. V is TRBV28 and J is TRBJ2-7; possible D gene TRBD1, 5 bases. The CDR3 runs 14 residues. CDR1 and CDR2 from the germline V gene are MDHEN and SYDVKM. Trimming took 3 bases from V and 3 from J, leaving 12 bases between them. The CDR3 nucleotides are TGTGCCAGCAGTTTTAAGGGGTCCGGCTACGAGCAGTACTTC. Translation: CASSFKGSGYEQYF.

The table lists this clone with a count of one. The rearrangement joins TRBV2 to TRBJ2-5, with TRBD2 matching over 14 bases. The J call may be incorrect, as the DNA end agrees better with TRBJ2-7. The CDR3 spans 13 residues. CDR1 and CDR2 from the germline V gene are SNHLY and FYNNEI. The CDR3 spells CASLGLAGDEQYF. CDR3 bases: TGTGCCAGCCTGGGACTAGCGGGAGACGAGCAGTACTTC.

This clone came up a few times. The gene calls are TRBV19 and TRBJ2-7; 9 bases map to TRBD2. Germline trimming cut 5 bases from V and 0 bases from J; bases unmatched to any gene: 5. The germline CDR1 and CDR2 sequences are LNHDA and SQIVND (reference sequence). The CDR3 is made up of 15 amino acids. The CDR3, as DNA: TGTGCCAGTAGTCACGGACTAGCGAGCTCCTACGAGCAGTACTTC. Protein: CASSHGLASSYEQYF.

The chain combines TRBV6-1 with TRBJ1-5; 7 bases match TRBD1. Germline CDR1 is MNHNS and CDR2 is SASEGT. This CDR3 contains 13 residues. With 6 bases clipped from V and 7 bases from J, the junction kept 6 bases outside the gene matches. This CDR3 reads CASRDRVDQPQHF. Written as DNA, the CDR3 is TGTGCCAGCAGAGACAGGGTCGACCAGCCCCAGCATTTT.

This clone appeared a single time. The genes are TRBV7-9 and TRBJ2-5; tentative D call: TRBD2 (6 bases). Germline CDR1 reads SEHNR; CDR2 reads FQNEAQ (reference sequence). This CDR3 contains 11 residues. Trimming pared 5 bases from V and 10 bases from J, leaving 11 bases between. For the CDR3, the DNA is TGTGCCAGCAGCGTGGAGCGGGTCCAGTACTTC. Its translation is CASSVERVQYF.

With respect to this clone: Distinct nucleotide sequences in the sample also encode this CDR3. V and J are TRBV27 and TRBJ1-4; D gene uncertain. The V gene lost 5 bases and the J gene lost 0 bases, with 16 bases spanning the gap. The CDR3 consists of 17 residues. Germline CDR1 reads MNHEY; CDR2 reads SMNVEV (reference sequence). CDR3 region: CASSPIAPRATNEKLFF. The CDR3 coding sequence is TGTGCCAGCAGTCCCATCGCCCCGCGGGCAACTAATGAAAAACTGTTTTTT.

CDR3 protein: CASSSLQGTNEKLFF. As DNA, the CDR3 is TGCGCCAGCAGTTCTCTACAGGGAACGAATGAAAAACTGTTTTTT. The genes are TRBV4-1 and TRBJ1-4, with D possibly being TRBD1 (6 bases). This CDR3 comprises 15 residues. Per the germline V gene, CDR1 is MGHRA and CDR2 is YSYEKL. V was clipped by 6 bases and J by 5 bases, with 16 bases between them.

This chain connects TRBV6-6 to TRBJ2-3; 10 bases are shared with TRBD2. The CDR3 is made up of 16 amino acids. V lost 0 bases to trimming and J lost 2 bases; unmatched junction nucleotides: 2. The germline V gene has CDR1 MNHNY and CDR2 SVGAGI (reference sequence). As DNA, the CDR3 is TGTGCCAGCAGTTACTCTACTAGCGGGACCACAGATACGCAGTATTTT. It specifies CASSYSTSGTTDTQYF.

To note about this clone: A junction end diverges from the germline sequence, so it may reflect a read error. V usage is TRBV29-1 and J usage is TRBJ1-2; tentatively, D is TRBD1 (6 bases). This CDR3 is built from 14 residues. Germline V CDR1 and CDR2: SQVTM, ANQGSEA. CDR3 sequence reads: CSVEGGLGEYGYTF. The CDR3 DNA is TGCAGCGTCGAAGGGGGACTGGGGGAATATGGCTACACCTTC.

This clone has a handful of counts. CDR3 region: CASLQGARPPYGYTF. The CDR3 DNA is TGTGCCAGCTTACAGGGGGCCCGGCCGCCCTATGGCTACACCTTC. J is TRBJ1-2 and V is TRBV6-1; 9 positions agree with TRBD1. The CDR3 loop spans 15 amino acids. The V segment lost 8 bases and the J segment 4 bases; nucleotides outside the gene matches: 11. Looked up from germline, CDR1 is MNHNS and CDR2 is SASEGT.

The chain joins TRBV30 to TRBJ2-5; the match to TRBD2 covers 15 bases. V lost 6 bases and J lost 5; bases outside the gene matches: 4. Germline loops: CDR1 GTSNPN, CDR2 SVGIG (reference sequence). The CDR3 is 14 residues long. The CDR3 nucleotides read TGTGCCTGCTCCGGGACTAGCGGGAGGGAGACCCAGTACTTC. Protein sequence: CACSGTSGRETQYF.

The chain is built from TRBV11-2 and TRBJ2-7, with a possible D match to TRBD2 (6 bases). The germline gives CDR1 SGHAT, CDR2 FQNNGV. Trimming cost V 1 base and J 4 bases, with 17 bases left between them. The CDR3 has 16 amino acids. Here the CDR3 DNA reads TGTGCCAGCAGCTTAGGAGGGGCGGGACTTGCGTACGAGCAGTACTTC. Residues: CASSLGGAGLAYEQYF.

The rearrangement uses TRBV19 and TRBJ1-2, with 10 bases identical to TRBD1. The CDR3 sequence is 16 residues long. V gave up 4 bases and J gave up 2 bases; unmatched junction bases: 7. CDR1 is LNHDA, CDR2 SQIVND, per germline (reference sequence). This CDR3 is CASSSQGQGTNYGYTF. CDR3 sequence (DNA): TGTGCCAGTAGTAGCCAGGGACAGGGGACGAACTATGGCTACACCTTC.

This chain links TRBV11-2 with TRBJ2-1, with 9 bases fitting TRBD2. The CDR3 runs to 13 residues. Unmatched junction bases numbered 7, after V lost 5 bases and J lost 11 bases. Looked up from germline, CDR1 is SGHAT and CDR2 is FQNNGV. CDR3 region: CASSQLAGYQQFF. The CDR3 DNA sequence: TGTGCCAGCAGCCAACTAGCGGGTTATCAGCAGTTCTTC.